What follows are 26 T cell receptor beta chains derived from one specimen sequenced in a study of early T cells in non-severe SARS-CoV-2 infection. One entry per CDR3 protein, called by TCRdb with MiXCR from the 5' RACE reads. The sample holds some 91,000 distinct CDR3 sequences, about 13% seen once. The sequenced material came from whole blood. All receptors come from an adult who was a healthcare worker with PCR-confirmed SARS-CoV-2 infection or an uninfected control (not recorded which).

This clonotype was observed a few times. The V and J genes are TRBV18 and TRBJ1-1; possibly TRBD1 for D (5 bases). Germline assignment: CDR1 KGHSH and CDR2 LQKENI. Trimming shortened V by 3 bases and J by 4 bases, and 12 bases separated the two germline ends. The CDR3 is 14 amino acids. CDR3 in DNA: TGTGCCAGCTCACCGGGATCCGGGGCCACTGAAGCTTTCTTT. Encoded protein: CASSPGSGATEAFF.

The CDR3 spells CSVDASRQGRDEQFF. CDR3 bases: TGCAGCGTTGACGCCTCGAGGCAGGGCAGGGATGAGCAGTTCTTC. This chain joins TRBV29-1 and TRBJ2-1, with a tentative D call TRBD1 (5 bases). CDR1 is SQVTM, CDR2 ANQGSEA, per germline. The CDR3 is made up of 15 amino acids. V lost 3 bases and J lost 8, with 20 bases in between.

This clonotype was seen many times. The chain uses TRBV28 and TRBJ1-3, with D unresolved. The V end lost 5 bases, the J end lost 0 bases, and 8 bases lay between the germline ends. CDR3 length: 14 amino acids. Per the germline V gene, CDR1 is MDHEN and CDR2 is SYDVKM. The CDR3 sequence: CASSPPISGNTIYF. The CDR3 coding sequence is TGTGCCAGCAGTCCCCCGATCTCTGGAAACACCATATATTTT.

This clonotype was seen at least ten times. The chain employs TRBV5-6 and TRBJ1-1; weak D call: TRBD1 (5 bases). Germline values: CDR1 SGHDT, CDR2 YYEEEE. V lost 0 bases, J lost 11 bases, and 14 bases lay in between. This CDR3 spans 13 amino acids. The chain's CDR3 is CASSLAREVEAFF. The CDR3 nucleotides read TGTGCCAGCAGCTTGGCCAGGGAGGTTGAGGCTTTCTTT.

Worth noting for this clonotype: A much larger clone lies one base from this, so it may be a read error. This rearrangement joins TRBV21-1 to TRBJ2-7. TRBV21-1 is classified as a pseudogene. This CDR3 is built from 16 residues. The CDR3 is CASSSRPNYALYDQYF. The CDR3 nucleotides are TGTGCCAGCAGCTCTCGACCGAACTACGCACTGTACGATCAGTACTTC.

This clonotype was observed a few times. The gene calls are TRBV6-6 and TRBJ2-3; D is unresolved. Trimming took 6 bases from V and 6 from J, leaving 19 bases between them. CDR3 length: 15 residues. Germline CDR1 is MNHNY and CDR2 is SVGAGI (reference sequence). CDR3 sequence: CASSPTRQPTDTQYF. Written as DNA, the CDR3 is TGTGCCAGCAGCCCCACTCGACAACCCACGGATACGCAGTATTTT.

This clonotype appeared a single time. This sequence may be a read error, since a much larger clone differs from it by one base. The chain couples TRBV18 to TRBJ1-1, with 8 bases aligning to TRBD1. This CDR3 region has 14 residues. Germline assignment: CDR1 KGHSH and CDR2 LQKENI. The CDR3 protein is CANSPLDRVTEAFF. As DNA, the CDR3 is TGTGCCAACTCACCATTGGACAGGGTCACTGAAGCTTTCTTT.

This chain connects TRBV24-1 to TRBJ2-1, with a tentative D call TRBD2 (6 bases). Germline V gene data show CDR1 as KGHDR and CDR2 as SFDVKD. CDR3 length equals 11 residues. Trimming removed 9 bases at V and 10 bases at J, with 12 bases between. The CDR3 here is CATAWGEEQFF. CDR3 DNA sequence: TGTGCCACCGCCTGGGGGGAGGAGCAGTTCTTC.

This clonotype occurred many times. In DNA, the CDR3 is TGCGCCAGCAGCTTGGACAGCGCTGGAAAACTGTTTTTT. Translating gives CASSLDSAGKLFF. The chain joins TRBV5-1 to TRBJ1-4, with no clear D. The germline V gene encodes CDR1 SGHRS and CDR2 YFSETQ. V gave up 0 bases and J gave up 10 bases, with 10 bases separating them. The CDR3 loop spans 13 amino acids.

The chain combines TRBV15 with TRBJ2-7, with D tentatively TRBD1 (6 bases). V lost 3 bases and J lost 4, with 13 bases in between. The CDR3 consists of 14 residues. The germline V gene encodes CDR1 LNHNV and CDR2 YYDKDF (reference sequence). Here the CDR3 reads CATSSSGARYEQYF. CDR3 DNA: TGTGCCACCAGCAGTTCAGGGGCTAGGTACGAGCAGTACTTC. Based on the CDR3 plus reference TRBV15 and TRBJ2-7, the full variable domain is DAMVIQNPRYQVTQFGKPVTLSCSQTLNHNVMYWYQQKSSQAPKLLFHYYDKDFNNEADTPDNFQSRRPNTSFCFLDIRSPGLGDTAMYLCATSSSGARYEQYFGPGTRLTVT.

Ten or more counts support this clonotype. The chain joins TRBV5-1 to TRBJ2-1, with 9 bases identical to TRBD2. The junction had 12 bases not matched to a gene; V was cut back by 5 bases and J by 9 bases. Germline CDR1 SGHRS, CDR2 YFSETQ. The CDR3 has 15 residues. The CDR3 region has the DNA TGCGCCAGCAGTAAGGGAGCGGGGGGAGCTGGTGAGCAGTTCTTC. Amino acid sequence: CASSKGAGGAGEQFF.

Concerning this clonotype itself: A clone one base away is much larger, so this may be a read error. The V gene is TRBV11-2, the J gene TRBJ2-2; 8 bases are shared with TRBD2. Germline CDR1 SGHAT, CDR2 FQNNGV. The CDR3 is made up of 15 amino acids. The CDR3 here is CTSSLRGGRPGELFF. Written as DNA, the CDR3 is TGTACCAGCAGCTTACGGGGGGGACGGCCGGGGGAGCTGTTTTTT.

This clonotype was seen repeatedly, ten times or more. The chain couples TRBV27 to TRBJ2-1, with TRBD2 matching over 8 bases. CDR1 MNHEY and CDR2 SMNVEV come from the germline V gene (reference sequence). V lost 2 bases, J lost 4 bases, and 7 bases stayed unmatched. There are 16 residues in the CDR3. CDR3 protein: CASSLNSGVLYNEQFF. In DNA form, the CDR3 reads TGTGCCAGCAGTTTAAATAGCGGGGTCCTTTACAATGAGCAGTTCTTC.

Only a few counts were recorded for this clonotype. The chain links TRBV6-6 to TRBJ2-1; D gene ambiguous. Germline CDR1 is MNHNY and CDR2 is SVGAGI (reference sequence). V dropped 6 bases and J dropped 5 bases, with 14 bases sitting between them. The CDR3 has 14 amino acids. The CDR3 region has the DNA TGTGCCAGCAGCCCACCGACAACCGACAATGAGCAGTTCTTC. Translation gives CASSPPTTDNEQFF.

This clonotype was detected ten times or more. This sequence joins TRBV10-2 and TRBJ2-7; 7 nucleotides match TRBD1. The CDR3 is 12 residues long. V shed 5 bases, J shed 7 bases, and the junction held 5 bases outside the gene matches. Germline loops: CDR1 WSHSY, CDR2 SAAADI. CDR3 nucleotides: TGCGCCAGCAGTTTCACAGGGGAGGAGCAGTACTTC. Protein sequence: CASSFTGEEQYF.

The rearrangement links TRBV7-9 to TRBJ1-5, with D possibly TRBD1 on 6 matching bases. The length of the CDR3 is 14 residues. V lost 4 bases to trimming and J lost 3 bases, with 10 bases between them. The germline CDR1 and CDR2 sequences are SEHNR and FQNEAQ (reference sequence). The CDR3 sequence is CASSSDRYNQPQHF. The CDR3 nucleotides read TGTGCCAGCAGCTCCGACAGGTACAATCAGCCCCAGCATTTT. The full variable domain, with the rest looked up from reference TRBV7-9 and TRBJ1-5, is DTGVSQNPRHKITKRGQNVTFRCDPISEHNRLYWYRQTLGQGPEFLTYFQNEAQLEKSRLLSDRFSAERPKGSFSTLEIQRTEQGDSAMYLCASSSDRYNQPQHFGDGTRLSIL.

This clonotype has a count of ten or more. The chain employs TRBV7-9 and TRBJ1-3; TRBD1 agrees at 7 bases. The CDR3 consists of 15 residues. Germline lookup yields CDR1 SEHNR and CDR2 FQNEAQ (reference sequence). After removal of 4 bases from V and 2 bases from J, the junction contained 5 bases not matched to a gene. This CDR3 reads CASSSTGVAGNTIYF. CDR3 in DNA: TGTGCCAGCAGCTCCACAGGGGTAGCTGGAAACACCATATATTTT.

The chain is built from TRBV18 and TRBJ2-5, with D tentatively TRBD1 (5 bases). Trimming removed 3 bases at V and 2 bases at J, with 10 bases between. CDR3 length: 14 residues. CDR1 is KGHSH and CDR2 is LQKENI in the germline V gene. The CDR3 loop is CASSPRTNQETQYF. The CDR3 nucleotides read TGTGCCAGCTCACCGAGGACAAATCAAGAGACCCAGTACTTC.

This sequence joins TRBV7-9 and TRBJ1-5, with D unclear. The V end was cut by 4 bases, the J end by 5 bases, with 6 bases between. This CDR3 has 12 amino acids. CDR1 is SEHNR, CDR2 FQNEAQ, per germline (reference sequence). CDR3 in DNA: TGTGCCAGCAGCTCCAGCTATCAGCCCCAGCATTTT. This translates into CASSSSYQPQHF.

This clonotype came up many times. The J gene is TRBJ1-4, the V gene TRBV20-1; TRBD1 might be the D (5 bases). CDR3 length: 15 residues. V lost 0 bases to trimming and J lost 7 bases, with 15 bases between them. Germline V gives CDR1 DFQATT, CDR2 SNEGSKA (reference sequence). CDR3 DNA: TGCAGTGCTAGAGAGGTTGGGGGGATCGGTGAAAAACTGTTTTTT. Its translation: CSAREVGGIGEKLFF.

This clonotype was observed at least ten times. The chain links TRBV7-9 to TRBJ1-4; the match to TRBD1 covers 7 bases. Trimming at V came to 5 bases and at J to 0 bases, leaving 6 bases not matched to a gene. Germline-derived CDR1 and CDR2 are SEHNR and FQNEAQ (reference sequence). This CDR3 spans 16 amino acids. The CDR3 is CASSPRGTATNEKLFF. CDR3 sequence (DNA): TGTGCCAGCAGCCCCCGGGGGACAGCAACTAATGAAAAACTGTTTTTT. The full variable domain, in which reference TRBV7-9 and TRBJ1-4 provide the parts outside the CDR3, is DTGVSQNPRHKITKRGQNVTFRCDPISEHNRLYWYRQTLGQGPEFLTYFQNEAQLEKSRLLSDRFSAERPKGSFSTLEIQRTEQGDSAMYLCASSPRGTATNEKLFFGSGTQLSVL.

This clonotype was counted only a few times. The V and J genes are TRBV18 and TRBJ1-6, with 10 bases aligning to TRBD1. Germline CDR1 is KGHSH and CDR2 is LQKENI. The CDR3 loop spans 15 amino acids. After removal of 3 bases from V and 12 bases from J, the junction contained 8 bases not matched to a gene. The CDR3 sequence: CASSPDRGVREPLHF. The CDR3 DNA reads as TGTGCCAGCTCACCGGACAGGGGGGTGAGGGAACCCCTCCACTTT.

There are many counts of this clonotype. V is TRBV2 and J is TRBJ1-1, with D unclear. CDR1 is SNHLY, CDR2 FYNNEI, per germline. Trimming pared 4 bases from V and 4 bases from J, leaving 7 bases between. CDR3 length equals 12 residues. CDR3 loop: CASSGGGTEAFF. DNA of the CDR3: TGTGCCAGCAGTGGCGGAGGCACTGAAGCTTTCTTT. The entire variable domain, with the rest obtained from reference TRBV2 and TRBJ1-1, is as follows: EPEVTQTPSHQVTQMGQEVILRCVPISNHLYFYWYRQILGQKVEFLVSFYNNEISEKSEIFDDQFSVERPDGSNFTLKIRSTKLEDSAMYFCASSGGGTEAFFGQGTRLTVV.

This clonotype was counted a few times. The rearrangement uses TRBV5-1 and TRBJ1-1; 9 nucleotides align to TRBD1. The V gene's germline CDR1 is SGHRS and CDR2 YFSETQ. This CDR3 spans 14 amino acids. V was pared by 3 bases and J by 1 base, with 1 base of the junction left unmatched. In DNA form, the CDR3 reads TGCGCCAGCAGCTCGACAGGGGGGAACACTGAAGCTTTCTTT. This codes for CASSSTGGNTEAFF.

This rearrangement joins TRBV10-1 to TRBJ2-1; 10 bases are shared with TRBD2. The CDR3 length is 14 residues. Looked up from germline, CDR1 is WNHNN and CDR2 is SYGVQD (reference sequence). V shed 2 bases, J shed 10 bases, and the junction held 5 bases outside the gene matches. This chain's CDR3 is CASSEKRGGSEQFF. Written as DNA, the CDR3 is TGCGCCAGCAGTGAGAAGCGGGGGGGGTCCGAGCAGTTCTTC.

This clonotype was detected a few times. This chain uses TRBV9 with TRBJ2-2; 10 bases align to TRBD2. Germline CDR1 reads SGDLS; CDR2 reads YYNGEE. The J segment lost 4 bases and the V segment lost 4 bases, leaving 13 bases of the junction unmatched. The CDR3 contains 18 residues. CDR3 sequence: CASSPSSFSGGATGELFF. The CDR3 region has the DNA TGTGCCAGCAGCCCATCCTCCTTCAGCGGGGGGGCCACCGGGGAGCTGTTTTTT. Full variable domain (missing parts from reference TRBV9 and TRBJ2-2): DSGVTQTPKHLITATGQRVTLRCSPRSGDLSVYWYQQSLDQGLQFLIQYYNGEERAKGNILERFSAQQFPDLHSELNLSSLELGDSALYFCASSPSSFSGGATGELFFGEGSRLTVL.